The clone carrying this TCR beta chain turned up a few times. The authors' processing: Quantification of nucleated cells was approximated via reference gene primer amplification. TCRdb keeps only in-frame clones here, not all; method: immunoSEQ multiplex PCR. V, J and clone size were drawn from that table, and D and trimming were deduced from the DNA. Of 45,000 or so clones in the sample, roughly 73% were seen once. This entry comes from a study of blood T cell repertoires in COVID-19. Overall study: COVID-19 samples collected from the United States, Italy and Spain covered acute and convalescent phases.

This CDR3 is 13 amino acids long. Losses at the gene ends were 6 bases for V and 3 bases for J; bases not matched to a gene: 1. Germline CDR1 reads MNHEY; CDR2 reads SVGAGI. The sequence was collected from a man aged 80 or over with acute or convalescent COVID-19. This rearrangement joins TRBV6-5 to TRBJ1-2, with 10 bases identical to TRBD1. What was sequenced was peripheral blood. The CDR3 bases are TGTGCCAGCAGGACAGGGGGCGACTATGGCTACACCTTC. Its translation: CASRTGGDYGYTF.